This T cell receptor beta chain stems from a study of post-analysis software for immune sequencing data. Germline loops: CDR1 MNHEY, CDR2 SMNVEV (reference sequence). Between the trimmed V and J ends, which lost 6 bases and 6 bases, there was a span of 12 bases. The CDR3 has 13 residues. Study-wide results and limits: Comparison with controls showed significantly lower normalized Chao1 diversity in multiple sclerosis patients. Comparison of patients with controls showed about 5 TRBV segments more frequent in patients, TRBV5-6, TRBV5-1 and TRBV20-1 among them. Samples sharing a preparation batch grouped tightly together when assessed by F measure.

cDNA libraries of TCR beta carried unique molecular identifiers. The T cell input of roughly 0.95 to 11 million gave about 500,000 cDNA molecules. Each CDR3 protein gets one entry after TCRdb re-called the PCR reads with MiXCR. The sample has approximately 150,000 distinct CDR3 sequences, over 25% seen once; the top ten hold over 1.2%. Regarding this clonotype: The target antigen is unknown.

The sequence came from a girl under 18 with multiple sclerosis. The V call is TRBV27, the J call TRBJ1-5, with D perhaps matching TRBD1 (6 bases). What was sequenced was blood. The CDR3 protein is CASSPRGSQPQHF. The CDR3 DNA is TGTGCCAGCAGCCCTAGGGGGTCTCAGCCCCAGCATTTT.